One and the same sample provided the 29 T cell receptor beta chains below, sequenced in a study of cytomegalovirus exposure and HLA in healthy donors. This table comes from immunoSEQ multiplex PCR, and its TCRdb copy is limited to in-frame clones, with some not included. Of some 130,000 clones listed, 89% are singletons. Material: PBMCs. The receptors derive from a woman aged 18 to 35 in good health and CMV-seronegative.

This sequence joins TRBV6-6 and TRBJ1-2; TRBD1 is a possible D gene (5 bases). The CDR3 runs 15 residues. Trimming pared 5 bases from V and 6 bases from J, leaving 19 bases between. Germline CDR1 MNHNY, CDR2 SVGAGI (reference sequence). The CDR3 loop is CASSTPDTRRDGYTF. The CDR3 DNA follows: TGTGCCAGCAGTACCCCGGACACACGTCGGGATGGCTACACCTTC.

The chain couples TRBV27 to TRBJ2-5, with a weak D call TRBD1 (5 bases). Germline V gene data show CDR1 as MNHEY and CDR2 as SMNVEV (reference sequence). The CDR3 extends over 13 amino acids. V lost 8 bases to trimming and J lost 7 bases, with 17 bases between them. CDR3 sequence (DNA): TGTGCCAGCTCAAGGGGTGCGCTGGGGACCCAGTACTTC. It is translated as CASSRGALGTQYF.

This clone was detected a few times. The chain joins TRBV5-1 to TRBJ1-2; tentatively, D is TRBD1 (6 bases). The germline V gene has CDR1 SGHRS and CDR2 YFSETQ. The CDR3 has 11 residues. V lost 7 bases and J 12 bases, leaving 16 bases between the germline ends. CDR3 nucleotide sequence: TGCGCCAGCGGCGAGACCAGGGGTGACACCTTC. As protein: CASGETRGDTF.

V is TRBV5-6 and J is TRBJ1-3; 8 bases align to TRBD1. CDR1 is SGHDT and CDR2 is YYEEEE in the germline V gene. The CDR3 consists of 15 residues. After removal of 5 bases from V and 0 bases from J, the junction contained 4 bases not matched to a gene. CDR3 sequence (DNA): TGTGCCAGCAGGAAAACAGGGGGCTCTGGAAACACCATATATTTT. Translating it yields CASRKTGGSGNTIYF. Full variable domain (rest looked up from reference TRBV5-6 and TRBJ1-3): DAGVTQSPTHLIKTRGQQVTLRCSPKSGHDTVSWYQQALGQGPQFIFQYYEEEERQRGNFPDRFSGHQFPNYSSELNVNALLLGDSALYLCASRKTGGSGNTIYFGEGSWLTVV.

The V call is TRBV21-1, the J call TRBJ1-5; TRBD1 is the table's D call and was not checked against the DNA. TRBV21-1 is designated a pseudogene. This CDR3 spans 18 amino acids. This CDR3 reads CASSNSYRDRGLNQPQHF. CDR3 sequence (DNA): TGTGCCAGCAGCAATTCGTACCGAGACAGGGGCCTCAATCAGCCCCAGCATTTT.

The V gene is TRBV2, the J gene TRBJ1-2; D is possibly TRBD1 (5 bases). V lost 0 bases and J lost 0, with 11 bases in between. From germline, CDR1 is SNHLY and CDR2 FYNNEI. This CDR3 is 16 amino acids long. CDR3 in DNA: TGTGCCAGCAGTGAAGCGATCCGGACAACTAACTATGGCTACACCTTC. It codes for CASSEAIRTTNYGYTF. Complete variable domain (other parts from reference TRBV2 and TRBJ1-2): EPEVTQTPSHQVTQMGQEVILRCVPISNHLYFYWYRQILGQKVEFLVSFYNNEISEKSEIFDDQFSVERPDGSNFTLKIRSTKLEDSAMYFCASSEAIRTTNYGYTFGSGTRLTVV.

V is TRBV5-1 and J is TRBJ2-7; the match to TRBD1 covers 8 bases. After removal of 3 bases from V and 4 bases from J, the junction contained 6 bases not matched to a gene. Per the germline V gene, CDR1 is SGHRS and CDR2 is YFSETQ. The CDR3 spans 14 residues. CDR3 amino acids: CASSWGTGSYEQYF. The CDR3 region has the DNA TGCGCCAGCAGCTGGGGGACAGGCTCATACGAGCAGTACTTC.

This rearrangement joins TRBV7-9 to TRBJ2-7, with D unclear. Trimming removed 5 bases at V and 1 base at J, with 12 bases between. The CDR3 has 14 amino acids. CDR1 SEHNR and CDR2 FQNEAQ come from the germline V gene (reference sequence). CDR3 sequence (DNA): TGTGCCAGCAGCACGACATTCGATTCCTACGAGCAGTACTTC. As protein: CASSTTFDSYEQYF. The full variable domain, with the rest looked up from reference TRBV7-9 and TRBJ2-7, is DTGVSQNPRHKITKRGQNVTFRCDPISEHNRLYWYRQTLGQGPEFLTYFQNEAQLEKSRLLSDRFSAERPKGSFSTLEIQRTEQGDSAMYLCASSTTFDSYEQYFGPGTRLTVT.

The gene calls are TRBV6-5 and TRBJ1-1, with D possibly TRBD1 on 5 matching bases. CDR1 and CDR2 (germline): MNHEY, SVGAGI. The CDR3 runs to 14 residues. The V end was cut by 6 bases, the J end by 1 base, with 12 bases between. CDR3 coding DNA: TGTGCCAGCAGACGGACAAGCCCGAACACTGAAGCTTTCTTT. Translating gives CASRRTSPNTEAFF.

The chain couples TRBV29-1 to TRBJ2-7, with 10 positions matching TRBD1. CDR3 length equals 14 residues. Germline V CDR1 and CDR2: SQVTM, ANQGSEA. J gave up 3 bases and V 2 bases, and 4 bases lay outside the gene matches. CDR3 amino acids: CSVEPGQGIYEQYF. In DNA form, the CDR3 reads TGCAGCGTTGAACCGGGACAGGGGATCTACGAGCAGTACTTC.

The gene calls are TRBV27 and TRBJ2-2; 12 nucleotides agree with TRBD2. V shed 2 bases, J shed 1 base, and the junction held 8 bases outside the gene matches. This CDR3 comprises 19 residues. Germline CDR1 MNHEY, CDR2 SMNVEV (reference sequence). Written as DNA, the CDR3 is TGTGCCAGCAGTTTAAGGCTAGCGGGGGGGATGAAGAACACCGGGGAGCTGTTTTTT. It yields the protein CASSLRLAGGMKNTGELFF.

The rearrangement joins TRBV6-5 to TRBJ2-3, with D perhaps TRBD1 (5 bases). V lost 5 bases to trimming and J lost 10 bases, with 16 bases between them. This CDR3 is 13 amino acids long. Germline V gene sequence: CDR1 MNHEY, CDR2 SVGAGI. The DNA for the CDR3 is TGTGCCAGCAGTGAACAGGTTTCCTTTCCGCAGTATTTT. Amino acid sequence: CASSEQVSFPQYF.

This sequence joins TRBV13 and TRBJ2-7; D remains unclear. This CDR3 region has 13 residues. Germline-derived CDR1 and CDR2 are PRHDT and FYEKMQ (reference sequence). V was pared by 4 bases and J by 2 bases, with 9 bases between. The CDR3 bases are TGTGCCAGCAGCTCGGCGACTGCCTACGAGCAGTACTTC. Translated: CASSSATAYEQYF.

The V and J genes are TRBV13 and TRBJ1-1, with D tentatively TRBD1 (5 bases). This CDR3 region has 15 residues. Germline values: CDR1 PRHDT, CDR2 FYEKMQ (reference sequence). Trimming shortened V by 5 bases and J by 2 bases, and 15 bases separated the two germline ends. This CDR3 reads CASSTGPRVNTEAFF. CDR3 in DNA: TGTGCCAGCAGCACCGGCCCCAGGGTCAACACTGAAGCTTTCTTT.

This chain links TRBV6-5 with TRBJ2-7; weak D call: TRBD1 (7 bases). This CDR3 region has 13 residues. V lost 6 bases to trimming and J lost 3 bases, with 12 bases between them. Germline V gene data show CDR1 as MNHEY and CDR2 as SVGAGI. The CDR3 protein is CASRRDSLYEQYF. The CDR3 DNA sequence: TGTGCCAGCAGGCGGGACAGTCTCTACGAGCAGTACTTC.

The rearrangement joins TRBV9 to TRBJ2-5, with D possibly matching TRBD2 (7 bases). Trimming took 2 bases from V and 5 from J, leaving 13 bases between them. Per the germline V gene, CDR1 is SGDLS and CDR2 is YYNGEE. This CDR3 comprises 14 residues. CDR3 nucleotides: TGTGCCAGCAGCGTCGCGGGGGCCCGGGAGACCCAGTACTTC. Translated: CASSVAGARETQYF.

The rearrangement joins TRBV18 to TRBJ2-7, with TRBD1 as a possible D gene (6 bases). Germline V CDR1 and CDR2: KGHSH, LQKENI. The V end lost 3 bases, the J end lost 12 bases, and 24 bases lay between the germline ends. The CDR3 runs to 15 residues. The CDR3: CASSPTRAGVAMAYF. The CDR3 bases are TGTGCCAGCTCACCCACCCGGGCAGGGGTCGCCATGGCGTACTTC.

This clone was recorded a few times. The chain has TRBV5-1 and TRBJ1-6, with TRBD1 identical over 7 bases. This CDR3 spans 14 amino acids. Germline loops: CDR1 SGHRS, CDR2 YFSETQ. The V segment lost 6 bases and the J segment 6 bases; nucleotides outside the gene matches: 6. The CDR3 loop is CASKLDRSNSPLHF. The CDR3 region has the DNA TGCGCCAGCAAATTGGACAGGTCTAATTCACCCCTCCACTTT.

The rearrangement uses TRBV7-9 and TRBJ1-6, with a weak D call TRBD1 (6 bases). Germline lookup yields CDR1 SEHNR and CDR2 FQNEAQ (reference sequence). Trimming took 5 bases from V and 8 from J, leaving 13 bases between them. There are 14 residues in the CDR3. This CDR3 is CASSPTPGDSPLHF. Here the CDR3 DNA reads TGTGCCAGCAGCCCGACGCCAGGGGATTCACCCCTCCACTTT.

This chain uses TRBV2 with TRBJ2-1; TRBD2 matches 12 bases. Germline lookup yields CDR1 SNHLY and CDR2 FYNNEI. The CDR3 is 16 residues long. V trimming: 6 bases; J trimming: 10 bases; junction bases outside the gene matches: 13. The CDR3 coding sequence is TGTGCCAGCAGGCTTCTAGCGGGGGGGGGACTTAAGGAGCAGTTCTTC. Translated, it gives CASRLLAGGGLKEQFF.

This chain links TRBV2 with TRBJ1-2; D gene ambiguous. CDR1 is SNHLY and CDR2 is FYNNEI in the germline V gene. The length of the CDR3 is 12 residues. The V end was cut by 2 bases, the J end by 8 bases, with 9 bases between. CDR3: CASSELGGGYTF. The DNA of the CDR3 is TGTGCCAGCAGTGAACTGGGAGGGGGCTACACCTTC.

The CDR3 DNA sequence: TGTGCCAGCAGTCCCTCAGGGGGACTAGCTTTCAGTGAGCAGTTCTTC. Protein sequence: CASSPSGGLAFSEQFF. The rearrangement links TRBV2 to TRBJ2-1; 9 bases are a match to TRBD2. The V gene's germline CDR1 is SNHLY and CDR2 FYNNEI. The CDR3 is 16 amino acids. The V and J ends lost 5 bases and 9 bases, in that order; junction bases with no gene match: 14.

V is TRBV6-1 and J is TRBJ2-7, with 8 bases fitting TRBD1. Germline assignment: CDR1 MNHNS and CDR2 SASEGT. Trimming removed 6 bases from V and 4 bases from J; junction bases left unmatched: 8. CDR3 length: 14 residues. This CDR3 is CASSGDRGRYEQYF. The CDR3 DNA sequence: TGTGCCAGCAGCGGCGACAGGGGTCGGTACGAGCAGTACTTC.

As DNA, the CDR3 is TGTGCCAGCAGCCAGACCCAGGTATACCACCAAGAGACCCAGTACTTC. It yields the protein CASSQTQVYHQETQYF. The V and J genes are TRBV11-2 and TRBJ2-5; D remains unclear. Between the trimmed V and J ends, which lost 5 bases and 0 bases, there was a span of 16 bases. Germline V gene lookup returns CDR1 SGHAT and CDR2 FQNNGV. This CDR3 comprises 16 residues.

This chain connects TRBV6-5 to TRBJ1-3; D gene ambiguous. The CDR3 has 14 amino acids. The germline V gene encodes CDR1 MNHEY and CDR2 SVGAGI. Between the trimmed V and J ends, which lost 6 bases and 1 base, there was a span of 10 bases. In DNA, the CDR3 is TGTGCCAGCAGGGCCCCGGGGTCTGGAAACACCATATATTTT. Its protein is CASRAPGSGNTIYF.

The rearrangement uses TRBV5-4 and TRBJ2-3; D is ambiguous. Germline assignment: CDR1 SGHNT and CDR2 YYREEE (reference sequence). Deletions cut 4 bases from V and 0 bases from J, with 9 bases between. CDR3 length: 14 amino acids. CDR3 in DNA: TGTGCCAGCAGCCCGTTCTATAGCACAGATACGCAGTATTTT. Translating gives CASSPFYSTDTQYF.

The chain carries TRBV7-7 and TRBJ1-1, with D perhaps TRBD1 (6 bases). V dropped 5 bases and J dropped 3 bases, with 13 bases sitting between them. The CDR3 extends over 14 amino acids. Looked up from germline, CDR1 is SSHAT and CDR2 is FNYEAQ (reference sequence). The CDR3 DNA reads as TGTGCCAGCAGCAACCAAAAGGGGGACACTGAAGCTTTCTTT. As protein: CASSNQKGDTEAFF.

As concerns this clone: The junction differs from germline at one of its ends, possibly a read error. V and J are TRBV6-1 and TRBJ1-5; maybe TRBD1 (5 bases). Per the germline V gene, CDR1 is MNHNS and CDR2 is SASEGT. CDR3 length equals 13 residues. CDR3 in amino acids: CASSEVTELGPNF. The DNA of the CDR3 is TGTGCCAGCAGTGAAGTGACAGAACTTGGGCCCAATTTT.

The CDR3 loop is CASSEGHISGNTIYF. The CDR3 DNA reads as TGCGCCAGCAGTGAGGGCCATATCTCTGGAAACACCATATATTTT. V and J are TRBV10-2 and TRBJ1-3; D gene uncertain. The CDR3 runs to 15 residues. In germline, CDR1 is WSHSY, CDR2 SAAADI. V was shortened by 2 bases and J by 0 bases, with 8 bases between the two germline ends.